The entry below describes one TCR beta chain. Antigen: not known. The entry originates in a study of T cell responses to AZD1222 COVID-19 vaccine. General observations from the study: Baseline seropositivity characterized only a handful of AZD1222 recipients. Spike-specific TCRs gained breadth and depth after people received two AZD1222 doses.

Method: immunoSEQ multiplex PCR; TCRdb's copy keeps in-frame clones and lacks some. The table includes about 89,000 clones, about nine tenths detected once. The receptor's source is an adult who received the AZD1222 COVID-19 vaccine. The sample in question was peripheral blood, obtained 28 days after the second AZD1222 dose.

CDR3 bases: TGTGCCAGCTCGGTCCAGTGGAACACTGAAGCTTTCTTT. Protein: CASSVQWNTEAFF. V gene TRBV18 combines with J gene TRBJ1-1; D not certain. Trimming pared 6 bases from V and 1 base from J, leaving 9 bases between. Germline V gene lookup returns CDR1 KGHSH and CDR2 LQKENI. This CDR3 is built from 13 residues.